These T cell receptor beta chains were read from a single sample in a study of shared T cell receptors in the human thymus. Generated by immunoSEQ multiplex PCR, the TCRdb table keeps only in-frame clones and is missing some. The sample carries roughly 700,000 clones, roughly 90% recorded once. The same data also contributed to another study, on human thymus T cells.

The sample comprised thymocytes. These receptors were collected from a boy younger than two with a congenital heart defect. CDR3s include the opening cysteine and the closing phenylalanine or tryptophan. The D gene is left open where the match is weak.

J gene	V gene	D gene	CDR3 protein
TRBJ2-7	TRBV7-2	TRBD1	CASSLSDRGRGNPYEQYF
TRBJ2-2	TRBV7-9	NA	CASSLVAAGELFF
TRBJ2-7	TRBV18	NA	CASSPLGLNSYEQYF
TRBJ2-1	TRBV4-1	TRBD2	CASSQEPQAGGNNEQFF
TRBJ1-1	TRBV25-1	TRBD1	CASSGTDRDGMNTEAFF
TRBJ2-1	TRBV21-1	NA	CASNLSGTTTPVSYNEQFF
TRBJ2-2	TRBV7-6	NA	CASTRPGLRLLTGELFF
TRBJ2-7	TRBV7-9	TRBD2	CASSLALGLAEGYEQYF
TRBJ1-5	TRBV5-8	NA	CASRLRDNQPQHF
TRBJ2-1	TRBV7-8	NA	CASSLEGRDYNEQFF
TRBJ1-2	TRBV10-3	TRBD1	CAISGGQDYGYTF
TRBJ2-2	TRBV7-8	NA	CASSPRVDTGELFF
TRBJ1-3	TRBV6-5	NA	CASSSPDSGNTIYF
TRBJ2-1	TRBV19	TRBD2	CASSIAQTSGPCNEQFF
TRBJ2-2	TRBV9	TRBD2	CASSGLAPANTGELFF
TRBJ1-4	TRBV11-2	NA	CASSLVQGRWTNEKLFF
TRBJ2-1	TRBV5-1	TRBD2	CASSPRTSSQFGNEQFF
TRBJ2-7	TRBV11-2	NA	CASSLDPGLAEQYF
TRBJ2-7	TRBV15	TRBD2	CATSTRGTRGSTGVYEQYF
TRBJ1-1	TRBV6-1	NA	CASSGHKHTEAFF
TRBJ2-7	TRBV30	NA	CAWSSERFPYEQYF
TRBJ2-5	TRBV18	NA	CASSQGGPDQETQYF
TRBJ2-7	TRBV27	NA	CASSLSRTGLYEQYF
TRBJ1-2	TRBV6-6	NA	CASSYFPLGVPLGYTF
TRBJ2-7	TRBV2	TRBD2	CASSVGLAGLSGYEQYF
TRBJ2-1	TRBV29-1	TRBD2	CSVEGPGLAGVHEQFF
TRBJ2-3	TRBV2	NA	CASSLRRAPSTDTQYF
TRBJ1-4	TRBV10-2	TRBD1	CASSESVGTENEKLFF